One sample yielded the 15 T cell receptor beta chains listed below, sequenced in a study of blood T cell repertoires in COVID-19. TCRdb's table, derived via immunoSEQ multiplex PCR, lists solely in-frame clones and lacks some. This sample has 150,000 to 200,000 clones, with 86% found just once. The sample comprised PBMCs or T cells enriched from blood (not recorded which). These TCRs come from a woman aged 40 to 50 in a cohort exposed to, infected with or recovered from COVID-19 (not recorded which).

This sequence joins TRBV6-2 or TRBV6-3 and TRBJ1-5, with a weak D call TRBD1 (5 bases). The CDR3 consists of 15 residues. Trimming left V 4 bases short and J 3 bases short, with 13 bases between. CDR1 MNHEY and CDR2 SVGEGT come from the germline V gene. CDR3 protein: CASSSYAGYNQPQHF. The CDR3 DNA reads TGTGCCAGCAGTTCTTACGCAGGGTACAATCAGCCCCAGCATTTT.

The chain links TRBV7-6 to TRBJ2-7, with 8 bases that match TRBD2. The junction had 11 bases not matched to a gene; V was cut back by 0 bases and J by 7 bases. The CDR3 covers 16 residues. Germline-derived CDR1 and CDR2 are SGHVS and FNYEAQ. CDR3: CASSLAQGAGEEEQYF. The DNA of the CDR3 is TGTGCCAGCAGCTTAGCGCAAGGAGCGGGAGAGGAAGAGCAGTACTTC. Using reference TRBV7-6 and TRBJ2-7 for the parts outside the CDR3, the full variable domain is GAGVSQSPRYKVTKRGQDVALRCDPISGHVSLYWYRQALGQGPEFLTYFNYEAQQDKSGLPNDRFSAERPEGSISTLTIQRTEQRDSAMYRCASSLAQGAGEEEQYFGPGTRLTVT.

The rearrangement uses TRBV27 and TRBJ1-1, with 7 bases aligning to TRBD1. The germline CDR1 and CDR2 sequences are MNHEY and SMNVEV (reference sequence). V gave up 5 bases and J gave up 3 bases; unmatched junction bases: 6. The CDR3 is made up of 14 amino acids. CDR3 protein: CASSRWQGDTEAFF. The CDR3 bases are TGTGCCAGCAGTCGATGGCAGGGGGACACTGAAGCTTTCTTT.

CDR3 nucleotide sequence: TGTGCCAGCAGTTCCACTAGCGGGAGAGGGTGGGGCACAGATACGCAGTATTTT. Its protein product is CASSSTSGRGWGTDTQYF. The V gene is TRBV28, the J gene TRBJ2-3, with 11 bases matching TRBD2. Germline loops: CDR1 MDHEN, CDR2 SYDVKM. Losses at the gene ends were 4 bases for V and 1 base for J; bases not matched to a gene: 10. The CDR3 is made up of 18 amino acids.

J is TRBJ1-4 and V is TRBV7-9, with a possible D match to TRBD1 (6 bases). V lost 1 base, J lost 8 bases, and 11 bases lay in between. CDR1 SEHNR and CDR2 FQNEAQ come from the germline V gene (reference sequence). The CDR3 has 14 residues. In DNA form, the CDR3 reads TGTGCCAGCAGCTTAGTAGGGGGTTTCGAAAAACTGTTTTTT. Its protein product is CASSLVGGFEKLFF.

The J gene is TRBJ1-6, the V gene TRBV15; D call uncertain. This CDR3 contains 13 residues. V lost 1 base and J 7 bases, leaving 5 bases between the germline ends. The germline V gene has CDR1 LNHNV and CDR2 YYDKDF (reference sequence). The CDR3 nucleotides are TGTGCCACCAGCAGAGGGCGGAATTCACCCCTCCACTTT. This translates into CATSRGRNSPLHF.

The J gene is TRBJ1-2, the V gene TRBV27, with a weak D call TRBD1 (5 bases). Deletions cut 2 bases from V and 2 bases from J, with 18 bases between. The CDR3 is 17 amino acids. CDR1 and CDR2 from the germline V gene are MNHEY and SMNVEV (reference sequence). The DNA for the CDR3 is TGTGCCAGCAGTTTACGTGGTGATACGCGGGGGAACTATGGCTACACCTTC. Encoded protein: CASSLRGDTRGNYGYTF.

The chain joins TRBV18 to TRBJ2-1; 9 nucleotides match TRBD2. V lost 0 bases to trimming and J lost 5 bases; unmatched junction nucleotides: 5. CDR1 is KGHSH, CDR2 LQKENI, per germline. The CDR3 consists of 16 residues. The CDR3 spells CASSPPGLAGNNEQFF. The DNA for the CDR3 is TGTGCCAGCTCACCACCGGGACTAGCCGGTAACAATGAGCAGTTCTTC.

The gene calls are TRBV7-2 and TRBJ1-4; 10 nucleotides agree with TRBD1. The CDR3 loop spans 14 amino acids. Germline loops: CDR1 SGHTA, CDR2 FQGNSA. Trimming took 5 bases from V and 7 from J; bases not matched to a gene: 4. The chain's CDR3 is CASSPGTGVEKLFF. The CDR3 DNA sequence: TGTGCCAGCAGCCCGGGGACAGGGGTTGAAAAACTGTTTTTT.

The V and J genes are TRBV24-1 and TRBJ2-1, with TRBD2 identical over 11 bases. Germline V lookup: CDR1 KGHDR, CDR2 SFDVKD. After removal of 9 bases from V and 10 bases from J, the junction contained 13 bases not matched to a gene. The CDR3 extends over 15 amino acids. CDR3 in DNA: TGTGCCACCGCCGGAGTAGCGGGGGGGCCTAAGGAGCAGTTCTTC. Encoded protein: CATAGVAGGPKEQFF.

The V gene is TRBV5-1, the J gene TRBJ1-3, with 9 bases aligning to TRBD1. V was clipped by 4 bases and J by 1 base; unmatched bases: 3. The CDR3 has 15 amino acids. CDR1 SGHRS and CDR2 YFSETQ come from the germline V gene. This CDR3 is CASSSGTGSGNTIYF. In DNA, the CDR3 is TGCGCCAGCAGCAGCGGGACAGGGTCTGGAAACACCATATATTTT.

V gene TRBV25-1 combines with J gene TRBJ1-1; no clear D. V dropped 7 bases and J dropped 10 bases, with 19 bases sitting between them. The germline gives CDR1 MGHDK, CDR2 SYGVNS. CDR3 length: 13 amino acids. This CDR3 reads CASKGPLARGAFF. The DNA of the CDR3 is TGTGCCAGCAAAGGGCCTCTAGCGCGAGGAGCTTTCTTT.

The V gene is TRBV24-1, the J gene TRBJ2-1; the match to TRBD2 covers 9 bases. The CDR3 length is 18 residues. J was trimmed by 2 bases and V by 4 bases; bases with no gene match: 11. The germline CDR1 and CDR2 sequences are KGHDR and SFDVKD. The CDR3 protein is CATSDPSPPSGTYNEQFF. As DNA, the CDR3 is TGTGCCACCAGTGACCCCTCTCCCCCTAGCGGGACCTACAATGAGCAGTTCTTC.

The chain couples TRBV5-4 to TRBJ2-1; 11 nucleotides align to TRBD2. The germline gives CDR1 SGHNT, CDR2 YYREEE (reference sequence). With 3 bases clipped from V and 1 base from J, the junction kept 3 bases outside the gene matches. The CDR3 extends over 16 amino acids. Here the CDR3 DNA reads TGTGCCAGCAGCTCGACTAGCGGGGAATCCTACAATGAGCAGTTCTTC. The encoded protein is CASSSTSGESYNEQFF. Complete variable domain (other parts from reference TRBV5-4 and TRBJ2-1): ETGVTQSPTHLIKTRGQQVTLRCSSQSGHNTVSWYQQALGQGPQFIFQYYREEENGRGNFPPRFSGLQFPNYSSELNVNALELDDSALYLCASSSTSGESYNEQFFGPGTRLTVL.

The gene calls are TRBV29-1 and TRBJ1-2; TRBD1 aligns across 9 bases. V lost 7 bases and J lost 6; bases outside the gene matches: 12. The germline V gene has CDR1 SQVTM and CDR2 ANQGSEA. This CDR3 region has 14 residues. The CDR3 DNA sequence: TGCAGCGCCTCACCGGACAGGGGCGACGATGGCTACACCTTC. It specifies CSASPDRGDDGYTF.